Following are 5 T cell receptor beta chains from one sample sequenced in a study of CD8+ T cells in alopecia areata. RNA extraction and reverse transcription yielded cDNA as sequencing template. The table came from immunoSEQ multiplex PCR; TCRdb's copy has only in-frame clones and leaves some out. The sample consists of some 170,000 clones, roughly 65% of them appearing once. The material was CD4+ T cells sorted from blood, obtained at week 0. The source is a human donor with alopecia areata.

The genes are TRBV15 and TRBJ1-2; unclear D gene. Per the germline V gene, CDR1 is LNHNV and CDR2 is YYDKDF (reference sequence). The V end lost 5 bases, the J end lost 4 bases, and 14 bases lay between the germline ends. The CDR3 length is 14 residues. The CDR3 here is CATSPGNSGYGYTF. CDR3 sequence (DNA): TGTGCCACCAGCCCAGGCAACAGTGGCTATGGCTACACCTTC.

The V and J genes are TRBV30 and TRBJ2-7, with D possibly being TRBD1 (6 bases). Germline CDR1 is GTSNPN and CDR2 is SVGIG (reference sequence). V lost 5 bases to trimming and J lost 2 bases, with 19 bases between them. The length of the CDR3 is 15 residues. As DNA, the CDR3 is TGTGCCTGGTCAAGTAAACGGACAGTTACCTACGAGCAGTACTTC. This translates into CAWSSKRTVTYEQYF.

The rearrangement uses TRBV15 and TRBJ1-5; unclear D gene. This CDR3 is 15 amino acids long. V was cut by 0 bases and J by 1 base, with 7 bases left in between. CDR1 and CDR2 (germline): LNHNV, YYDKDF (reference sequence). The CDR3 nucleotides read TGTGCCACCAGCAGAGAGTTTAGAAGCAATCAGCCCCAGCATTTT. Residues: CATSREFRSNQPQHF.

The chain uses TRBV5-4 and TRBJ1-6, with TRBD1 identical over 7 bases. This CDR3 has 14 amino acids. The germline V gene encodes CDR1 SGHNT and CDR2 YYREEE (reference sequence). Trimming cost V 5 bases and J 6 bases; bases outside gene matches: 5. The CDR3: CASSSGQINSPLHF. The CDR3 DNA follows: TGTGCCAGCAGTTCGGGACAGATTAATTCACCCCTCCACTTT. The whole variable domain, filled in from reference TRBV5-4 and TRBJ1-6, reads ETGVTQSPTHLIKTRGQQVTLRCSSQSGHNTVSWYQQALGQGPQFIFQYYREEENGRGNFPPRFSGLQFPNYSSELNVNALELDDSALYLCASSSGQINSPLHFGNGTRLTVT.

The J gene is TRBJ2-3, the V gene TRBV10-3, with 9 nucleotides matching TRBD1. Losses at the gene ends were 4 bases for V and 6 bases for J; bases not matched to a gene: 5. The V gene's germline CDR1 is ENHRY and CDR2 SYGVKD. This CDR3 region has 14 residues. The CDR3, as DNA: TGTGCCATCAGTGGGACAGGGGACTTGGATACGCAGTATTTT. Its translation: CAISGTGDLDTQYF.